The T cell receptor beta chain described here comes from a study of CD8 T cells in Susac syndrome (dated by TCRdb to between 2019 and 2020). Notes on the research overall: Of the Susac syndrome patients who were sequenced, eight or nine were in clinical remission while roughly 6 had clinically active disease. At blood withdrawal, Susac syndrome patients were therapy-naive, treated with corticosteroids (with IVIg additionally given to some), or treated with IVIg alone. Repertoire sequencing was used to test whether CD8+ T cell activation and differentiation in Susac syndrome was antigen driven. Summary of the overall study and its limitations: The number of individuals in the TCR sequencing and HLA analysis was recognized as being relatively small. In patients with Susac syndrome, the CD4+ T cell repertoire showed no detectable clonal expansion.

RNA was extracted with the RNeasy kit and about 0.5 to 1 ug was reverse transcribed using random hexamers. The immunoSEQ multiplex PCR assay, which covers 54 Vbeta and 13 Jbeta segments, was used to amplify TCR beta CDR3 regions. PCR amplification bias was corrected by using a synthetic template baseline for primer optimization and computational correction. In the paper's pipeline: Reads were annotated to V, D and J genes according to IMGT and were analyzed with immunoSEQ Analyzer, with only productive sequences retained. Clonality was computed as one minus Shannon entropy normalized by log2 of the number of productive unique sequences. For each patient and control, public and private clones were evaluated within the 100 most prevalent clones. Susac-specific clones were defined as absent from healthy and MS cohorts, over a thousand published viral clones and other ImmuneACCESS disease sequences. TCRdb ran its own pipeline on the public reads, namely fastp trimming at Q25 and MiXCR clone calling, and kept in-frame beta chains. Each record represents a unique CDR3 protein, reported with the most common genes and DNA among its rows. TCRdb's processing, not the authors', yielded these V and J calls. Present in this sample are around 170,000 distinct CDR3 sequences, 85% to 95% of which were seen just once. The ten largest clonotypes hold around 0.11% of the sample.

Peripheral blood CD8+ and CD4+ T cells from healthy donors, Susac syndrome patients and multiple sclerosis patients were profiled using high-throughput TCR beta sequencing. Susac syndrome patients met recently defined diagnostic criteria for definite or probable disease. Bulk CD8+ and CD4+ T cells were purified by magnetic negative isolation, while CD8+ TEMRA cells were enriched using FACS. Blood was drawn into EDTA tubes, processed within 24 hours, and PBMCs were isolated by density gradient centrifugation. PBMCs intended for TCR sequencing were cryopreserved in liquid nitrogen and thawed later in a water bath at 37 degrees C. Purity of sorted or isolated CD4+, CD8+ and CD8+ TEMRA cells was at least 90%. Concerning this clonotype itself: What antigen it recognizes has not been identified. No per-base quality is available; no much larger clone lies one base away.

CDR1 and CDR2, per the germline V gene (reference sequence), are DFQATT and SNEGSKA. V is pruned by 0 bases and J by 2 bases, leaving 8 bases of the junction without a gene match. From cysteine to phenylalanine, the CDR3 is 17 amino acids long. Here the CDR3 DNA is all that survives: 51 bases in frame from base 1. This clonotype was obtained from a human donor with Susac syndrome. In this chain, TRBV20-1 is recombined with TRBJ2-1; a stretch of 9 junction bases matches TRBD2. Sample: CD4+ T cells from PBMCs. The CDR3 reads as follows: CSARDPSAGGTYNEQFF. In nucleotides, the sequence is TGCAGTGCTAGAGATCCCTCAGCGGGGGGAACCTACAATGAGCAGTTCTTC.